This T cell receptor beta chain comes out of a study of blood T cell repertoires in COVID-19. Study details: COVID-19 samples from acute and convalescent phases originated in the United States, Italy and Spain. From T cells, B-cell-depleted T cells, or PBMCs came the material, which was cDNA or gDNA.

V was pared by 4 bases and J by 2 bases, with 10 bases between. There are 14 residues in the CDR3. CDR1 and CDR2 (germline): SGHRS, YFSETQ. Repertoires were generated with immunoSEQ multiplex PCR, while TCRdb's copy carries only in-frame clones and drops some. The sample includes over 40,000 clones, approximately 86% of them seen just once. This chain uses TRBV5-1 with TRBJ1-3; possibly TRBD1 for D (5 bases). The source is a man in his forties with acute or convalescent COVID-19. The sequencing input was peripheral blood. The CDR3 DNA follows: TGCGCCAGCAGCCCCGGGACTCCTGGAAACACCATATATTTT. This encodes CASSPGTPGNTIYF. The whole variable domain, remainder taken from reference TRBV5-1 and TRBJ1-3, is KAGVTQTPRYLIKTRGQQVTLSCSPISGHRSVSWYQQTPGQGLQFLFEYFSETQRNKGNFPGRFSGRQFSNSRSEMNVSTLELGDSALYLCASSPGTPGNTIYFGEGSWLTVV.